This T cell receptor beta chain came from a study of control samples from healthy donors and cancer patients. Germline V gives CDR1 SNHLY, CDR2 FYNNEI. After removal of 4 bases from V and 5 bases from J, the junction contained 8 bases not matched to a gene. The CDR3 length is 15 residues. Profiled with immunoSEQ multiplex PCR; TCRdb holds only in-frame clones, not every one. This table holds 150,000 to 200,000 clones, 91% found once. The chain combines TRBV2 with TRBJ2-5; 9 bases agree with TRBD2. The TCR sequence derives from a woman aged 25 to 39 in good health. Sequenced: blood. CDR3 in amino acids: CASSGTSVRRETQYF. The CDR3 nucleotides are TGTGCCAGCAGTGGGACTAGCGTAAGGAGGGAGACCCAGTACTTC.